This TCR beta chain is from a study of T cell responses to AZD1222 COVID-19 vaccine. Profiled with immunoSEQ multiplex PCR; TCRdb holds only in-frame clones, not every one. The sample has about 140,000 clones, roughly 90% seen once; the top ten hold 1.5% to 2%. About this clone: Its target is not known.

The CDR3 contains 13 residues. Germline trimming cut 4 bases from V and 7 bases from J; bases unmatched to any gene: 4. CDR1 is SQVTM, CDR2 ANQGSEA, per germline. Study-wide findings and caveats: Reportedly, close to half of spike-specific TCRs are directed against unmutated variant regions.

The receptor was isolated from an adult in good health. Sequenced material: peripheral blood, taken on day 0 of AZD1222 vaccination. The genes are TRBV29-1 and TRBJ2-7; 13 bases line up with TRBD2. Here the CDR3 reads CSVGTSGSWEQYF. The CDR3 DNA follows: TGCAGCGTTGGGACTAGCGGGAGCTGGGAGCAGTACTTC.